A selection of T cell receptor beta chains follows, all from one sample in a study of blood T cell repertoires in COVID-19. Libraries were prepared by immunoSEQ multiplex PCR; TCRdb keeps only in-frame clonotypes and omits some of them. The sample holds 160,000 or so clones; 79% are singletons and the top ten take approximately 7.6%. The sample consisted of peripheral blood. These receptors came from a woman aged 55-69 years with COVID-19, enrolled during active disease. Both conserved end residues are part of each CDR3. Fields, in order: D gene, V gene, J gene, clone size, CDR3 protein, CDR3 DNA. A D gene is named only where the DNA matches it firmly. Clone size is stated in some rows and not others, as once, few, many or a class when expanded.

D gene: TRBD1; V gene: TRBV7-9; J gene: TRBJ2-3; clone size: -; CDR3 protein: CASSTTGPLTGEVGDTQYF; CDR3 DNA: TGTGCCAGCAGCACTACGGGACCCCTGACAGGGGAAGTAGGTGATACGCAGTATTTT
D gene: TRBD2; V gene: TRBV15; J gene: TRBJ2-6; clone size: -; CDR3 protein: CATSRDGTSVSGANVLTF; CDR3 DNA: TGTGCCACCAGCAGGGATGGGACTAGCGTATCTGGGGCCAACGTCCTGACTTTC
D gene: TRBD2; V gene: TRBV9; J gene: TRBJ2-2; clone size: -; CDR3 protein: CASSVMSGGNTGELFF; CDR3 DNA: TGTGCCAGCAGCGTAATGAGCGGGGGGAACACCGGGGAGCTGTTTTTT
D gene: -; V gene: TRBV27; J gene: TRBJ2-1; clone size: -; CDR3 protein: CASSLSRRGSSSYNEQFF; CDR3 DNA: TGTGCCAGCAGTTTATCGCGGCGGGGCTCAAGCTCCTACAATGAGCAGTTCTTC
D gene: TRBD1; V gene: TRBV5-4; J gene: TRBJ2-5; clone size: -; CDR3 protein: CASSANRGQETQYF; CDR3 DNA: TGTGCCAGCAGCGCAAACAGGGGGCAAGAGACCCAGTACTTC
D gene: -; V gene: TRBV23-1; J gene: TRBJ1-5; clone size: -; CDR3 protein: CASSQSTGYDGNQPQHF; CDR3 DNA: TGCGCCAGCAGTCAATCGACAGGTTATGATGGCAATCAGCCCCAGCATTTT
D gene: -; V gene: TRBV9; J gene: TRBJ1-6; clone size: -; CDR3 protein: CASSFGDTSSYNSPLHF; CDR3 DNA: TGTGCCAGCAGCTTTGGGGACACGAGCTCCTATAATTCACCCCTCCACTTT
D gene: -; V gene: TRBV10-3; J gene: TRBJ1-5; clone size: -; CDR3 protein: CAISESSNQPQHF; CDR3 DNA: TGTGCCATCAGTGAGTCATCAAATCAGCCCCAGCATTTT
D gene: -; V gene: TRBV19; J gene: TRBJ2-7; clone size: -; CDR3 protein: CASSPHGGTAGEQYF; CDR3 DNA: TGTGCCAGTAGTCCTCACGGAGGAACCGCTGGGGAGCAGTACTTC
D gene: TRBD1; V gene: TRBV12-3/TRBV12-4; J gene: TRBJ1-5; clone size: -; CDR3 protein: CASSDRGHQPQHF; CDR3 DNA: TGTGCCAGCAGCGACAGGGGGCATCAGCCCCAGCATTTT
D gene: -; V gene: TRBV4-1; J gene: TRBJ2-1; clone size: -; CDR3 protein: CASRPRDFSIGFGNEQFF; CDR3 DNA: TGCGCCAGCCGACCTCGGGACTTTAGCATCGGTTTCGGAAATGAGCAGTTCTTC
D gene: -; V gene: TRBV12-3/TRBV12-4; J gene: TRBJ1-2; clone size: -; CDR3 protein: CASSLEGNGYTF; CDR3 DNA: TGTGCCAGCAGTTTAGAGGGGAATGGCTACACCTTC
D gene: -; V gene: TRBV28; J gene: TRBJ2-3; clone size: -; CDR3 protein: CASSFGSTDTQYF; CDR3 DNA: TGTGCCAGCAGCTTCGGGAGCACAGATACGCAGTATTTT
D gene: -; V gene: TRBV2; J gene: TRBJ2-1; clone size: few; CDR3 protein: CASSKAWAPYNEQFF; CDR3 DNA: TGTGCCAGCAGTAAAGCTTGGGCCCCCTACAATGAGCAGTTCTTC
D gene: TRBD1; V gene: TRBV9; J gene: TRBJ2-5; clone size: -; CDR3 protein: CASSVMGQQETQYF; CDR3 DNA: TGTGCCAGCAGCGTGATGGGACAGCAAGAGACCCAGTACTTC
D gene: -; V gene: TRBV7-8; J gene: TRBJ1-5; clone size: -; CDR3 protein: CASSLPSEGNQPQHF; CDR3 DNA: TGTGCCAGCAGCTTACCCTCGGAGGGGAATCAGCCCCAGCATTTT
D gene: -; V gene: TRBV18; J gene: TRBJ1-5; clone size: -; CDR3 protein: CASSPTSRTDSNQPQHF; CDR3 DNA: TGTGCCAGCTCACCAACCTCCAGGACAGATAGCAATCAGCCCCAGCATTTT
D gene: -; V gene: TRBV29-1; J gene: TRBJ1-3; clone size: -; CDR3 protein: CSVGAQGSGNTIYF; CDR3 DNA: TGCAGCGTTGGGGCCCAAGGCTCTGGAAACACCATATATTTT
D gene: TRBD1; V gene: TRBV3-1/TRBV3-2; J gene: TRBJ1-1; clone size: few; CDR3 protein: CASSQAGRDRSSEAFF; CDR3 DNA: TGTGCCAGCAGCCAAGCGGGCCGGGACAGATCTTCTGAAGCTTTCTTT
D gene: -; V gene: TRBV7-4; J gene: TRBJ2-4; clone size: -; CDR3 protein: CASSLANGNIQYF; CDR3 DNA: TGTGCCAGCAGCTTAGCGAACGGAAACATTCAGTACTTC
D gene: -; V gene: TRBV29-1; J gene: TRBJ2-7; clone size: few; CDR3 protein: CSVVSSASSYEQYF; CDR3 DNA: TGCAGCGTTGTATCTTCCGCGAGCTCCTACGAGCAGTACTTC
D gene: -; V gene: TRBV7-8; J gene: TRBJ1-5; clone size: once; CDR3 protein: CASSLPRTDSYSNQPQHF; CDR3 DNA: TGTGCCAGCAGCTTACCCCGGACAGATTCCTATAGCAATCAGCCCCAGCATTTT
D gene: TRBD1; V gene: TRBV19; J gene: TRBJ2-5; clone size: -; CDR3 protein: CASSGDRGRETQYF; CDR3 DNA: TGTGCCAGTAGTGGAGACAGGGGCAGGGAGACCCAGTACTTC
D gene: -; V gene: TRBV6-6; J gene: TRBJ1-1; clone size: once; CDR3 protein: CASSSEWRGTEAFF; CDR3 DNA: TGTGCCAGCAGTTCCGAATGGAGGGGCACTGAAGCTTTCTTT
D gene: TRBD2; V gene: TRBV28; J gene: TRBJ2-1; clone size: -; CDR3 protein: CASSLSGRGEQFF; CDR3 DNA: TGTGCCAGCAGTCTTAGCGGGAGAGGAGAGCAGTTCTTC
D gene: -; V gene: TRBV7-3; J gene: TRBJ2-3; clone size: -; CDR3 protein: CASSLTSESTDTQYF; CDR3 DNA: TGTGCCAGCAGCTTAACTAGCGAGAGCACAGATACGCAGTATTTT
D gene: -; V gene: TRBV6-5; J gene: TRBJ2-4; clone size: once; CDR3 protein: CASSSKGMQNFMKYF; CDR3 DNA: TGTGCCAGCAGTTCCAAGGGGATGCAAAACTTCATGAAGTACTTC
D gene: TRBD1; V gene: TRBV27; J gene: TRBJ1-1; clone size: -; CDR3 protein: CASWDRGRAEAFF; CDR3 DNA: TGTGCCAGTTGGGACAGGGGGCGCGCTGAAGCTTTCTTT
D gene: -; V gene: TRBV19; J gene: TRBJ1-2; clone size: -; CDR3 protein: CASSRSQADSTYGYTF; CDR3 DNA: TGTGCCAGTAGTAGATCTCAGGCCGACAGTACCTATGGCTACACCTTC
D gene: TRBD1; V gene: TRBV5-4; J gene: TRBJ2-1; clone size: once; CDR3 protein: CASSPDRGSASYNEQFF; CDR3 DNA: TGTGCCAGCAGCCCCGACAGGGGATCTGCTTCCTACAATGAGCAGTTCTTC
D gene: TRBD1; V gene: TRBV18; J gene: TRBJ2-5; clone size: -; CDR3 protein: CASSPGTGRQETQYF; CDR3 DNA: TGTGCCAGCTCACCCGGGACAGGGCGACAAGAGACCCAGTACTTC
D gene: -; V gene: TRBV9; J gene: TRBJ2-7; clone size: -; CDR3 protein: CASSAADGARRGGRDEQYF; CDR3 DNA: TGTGCCAGCAGCGCCGCGGATGGGGCTAGGAGGGGAGGAAGGGACGAGCAGTACTTC
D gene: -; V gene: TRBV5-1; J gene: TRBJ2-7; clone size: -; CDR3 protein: CASSSGQTYEQYF; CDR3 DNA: TGCGCCAGCAGCTCTGGACAGACCTACGAGCAGTACTTC
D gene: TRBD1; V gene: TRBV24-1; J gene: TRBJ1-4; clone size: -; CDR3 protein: CATSDSGQGREKLFF; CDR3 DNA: TGTGCCACCAGTGATTCTGGACAGGGGCGTGAAAAACTGTTTTTT
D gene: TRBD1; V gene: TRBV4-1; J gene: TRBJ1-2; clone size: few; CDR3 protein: CASSPGTGRYGYTF; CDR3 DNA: TGCGCCAGCAGCCCCGGGACAGGGCGATATGGCTACACCTTC
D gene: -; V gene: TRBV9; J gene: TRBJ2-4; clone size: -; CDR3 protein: CASSAAGTVSGIQYF; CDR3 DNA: TGTGCCAGCAGCGCAGCCGGGACTGTCTCGGGCATTCAGTACTTC
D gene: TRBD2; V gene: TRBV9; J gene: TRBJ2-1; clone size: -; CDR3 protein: CASSESGRMDEQFF; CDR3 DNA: TGTGCCAGCAGCGAAAGCGGGAGGATGGATGAGCAGTTCTTC
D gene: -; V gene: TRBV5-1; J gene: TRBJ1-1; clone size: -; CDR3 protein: CASSLGRGTNTEAFF; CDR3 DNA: TGCGCCAGCAGCTTGGGGCGGGGGACGAACACTGAAGCTTTCTTT
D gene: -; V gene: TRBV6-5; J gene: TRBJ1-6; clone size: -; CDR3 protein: CASALGRGSPLHF; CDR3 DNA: TGTGCCAGCGCCCTAGGCAGGGGCTCACCCCTCCACTTT
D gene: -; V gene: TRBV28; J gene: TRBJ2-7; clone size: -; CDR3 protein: CASSFRTYEQYF; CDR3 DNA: TGTGCCAGCAGTTTCCGTACCTACGAGCAGTACTTC
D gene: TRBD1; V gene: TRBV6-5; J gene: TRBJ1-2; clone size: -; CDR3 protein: CASTYRQGSGYTF; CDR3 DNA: TGTGCCAGCACCTATAGACAGGGGTCTGGCTACACCTTC
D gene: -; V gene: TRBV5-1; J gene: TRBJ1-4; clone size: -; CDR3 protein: CASSISDRSNEKLFF; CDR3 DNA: TGCGCCAGCAGCATTTCCGACAGGTCTAATGAAAAACTGTTTTTT
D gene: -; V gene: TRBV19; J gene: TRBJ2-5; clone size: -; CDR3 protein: CASSIQGGGETQYF; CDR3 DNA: TGTGCCAGTAGTATTCAGGGTGGGGGGGAGACCCAGTACTTC
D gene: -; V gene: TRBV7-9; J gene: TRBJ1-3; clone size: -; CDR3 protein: CASSLGGGSGNTIYF; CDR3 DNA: TGTGCCAGCAGCTTGGGAGGGGGTTCTGGAAACACCATATATTTT
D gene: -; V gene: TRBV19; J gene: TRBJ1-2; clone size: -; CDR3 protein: CASSLQQGFNDGYTF; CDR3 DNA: TGTGCCAGTAGTTTGCAACAGGGTTTTAATGATGGCTACACCTTC
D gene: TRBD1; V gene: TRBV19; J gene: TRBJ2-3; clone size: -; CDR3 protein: CASKRAGGLDTQYF; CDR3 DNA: TGTGCCAGTAAACGGGCAGGGGGATTAGATACGCAGTATTTT
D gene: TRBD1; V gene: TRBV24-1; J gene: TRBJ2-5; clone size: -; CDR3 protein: CATSVSGTGKETQYF; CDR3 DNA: TGTGCCACCAGTGTTTCCGGGACAGGGAAAGAGACCCAGTACTTC
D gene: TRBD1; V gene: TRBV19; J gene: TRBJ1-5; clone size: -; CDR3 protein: CASSAGQGFGGNQPQHF; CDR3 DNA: TGTGCCAGTAGTGCAGGACAGGGTTTCGGGGGCAATCAGCCCCAGCATTTT
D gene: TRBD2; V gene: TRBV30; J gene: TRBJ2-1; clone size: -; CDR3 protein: CAWSVRGGQFF; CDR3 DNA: TGTGCCTGGAGTGTACGGGGGGGGCAGTTCTTC